This T cell receptor beta chain was identified during a study of cytomegalovirus exposure and HLA in healthy donors (dated by TCRdb to the late 2010s). General notes on the study: An earlier analysis of approximately 640 of the donors reported about 290 Gb of sequence data and roughly 100 million unique TCR beta sequences from 150 million to 200 million T cells. Across approximately 420 genotyped donors of the cohort, an average of about 220,000 unique TCR beta nucleotide sequences per donor were sequenced, and around 19% of those sequences were non-productive. An earlier analysis of 587 of the donors applied high-throughput TCR beta sequencing to assess whether each TCR beta V gene segment acted as functional or pseudogenic. Along with the roughly 610-subject first cohort, a separate validation cohort of some 130 different subjects was used. Genome-wide SNP genotypes for about three fifths of the roughly 700 donors were used in a later genetic analysis, which treated that subset as a discovery cohort. The study profiled the T cell repertoires of 666 subjects by immunosequencing and related them to cytomegalovirus serostatus. In a later analysis, previously published TCR beta repertoires from 670 or so donors were re-analyzed and high-resolution HLA genotyping was added so that TCR occurrence patterns could be studied. All discovery cohort repertoires had been generated on a single sequencing platform. Rather than drawing on any new phenotypic data, the later analysis identified candidate immune exposures from TCR beta sequences and the way those sequences occurred across donors. The aim of the study was to test whether cataloging public T cell receptors could identify signatures of past pathogen exposure. Approximately 330 gigabases of sequencing data and roughly 80 million unique TCR sequences made up an early release that covered under 750 HLA-typed donors. Of the 300 to 400 genotyped donors, approximately 80% fell in the genetic ancestry cluster associated with self-reported Caucasian donors. Class I and class II HLA loci were covered by the typing at four-digit resolution. A handful of DR-DQ haplotypes were handled as single units for association and clustering because linkage in the cohort was strong. Donor age, sex, ethnicity and CMV serostatus were collected together with the repertoire data. Typing coverage differed by locus: A, B, C, DRB1 and DQB1 were typed in roughly 629-630 donors, DQA1 in approximately 520, DPA1 in 600 to 610, and DPB1 in 472. To predict cytomegalovirus infection status, the study brought together high-throughput TCR immunosequencing, statistical association of individual TCRs with disease status, and machine learning. Findings and caveats that apply to the study as a whole: The 87-base-pair reads could not distinguish some IMGT-functional V segments, including TRBV6-2 and TRBV6-3, so those segments were excluded. CMV serostatus was the only immune exposure information available for the cohort. The authors suggested that the approach could potentially be extended to other disease states and immunological phenotypes. According to a later analysis, parvovirus B19, influenza, CMV and Epstein-Barr virus appeared linked to several top co-occurrence clusters. The sequencing pipeline was judged likely to have produced a cluster of highly shared sequence variants as a technical artifact. An association between a missense DCLRE1C variant and V-gene and J-gene trimming of TCR beta chains was found in a later genetic analysis and replicated in an independent cohort. According to a later analysis, TCR association rates differed among HLA loci, with DRB1 alleles showing the most associated TCRs and HLA-C alleles showing the fewest. A later genetic analysis reported fewer N-insertions in productive TCRs among donors in an Asian-associated ancestry cluster than the roughly 690-donor mean. Cytomegalovirus status was reported to be diagnosed by the classifier with high specificity and sensitivity in both the original and validation cohorts. In the study, 150 to 200 TCR beta chains were listed as associated with cytomegalovirus. Roughly uniform sequencing depth across donors was assumed in presence/absence analyses, although this assumption may not hold. Correlated functional status among segregating V segments might be attributable to linkage disequilibrium, but an unknown experimental factor could not be ruled out. An earlier analysis of approximately 500 of the donors showed that most TCR beta V segments appeared in productive rearrangements either about 87% or about 30% of the time, which broadly matched IMGT annotations. The cohort was sequenced for TCR beta chains only, and without alpha or paired-chain data the features that could be detected were limited. Because some donors lacked HLA typing at each locus, the association tests relied only on the typed subset. In a later analysis, most CMV-associated TCR beta chains were found to appear HLA-restricted, with HLA associations seemingly driven largely by CMV exposure. In a later analysis, some 18,000 TCR beta sequences were associated with specific HLA alleles at a false discovery rate of 0.05. A further reported finding was that TCR beta sequences accurately predicted the HLA-A and HLA-B alleles for most subjects in the first cohort. In vitro tests confirmed that a few of the cytomegalovirus-associated TCR beta chains recognize cytomegalovirus antigens. Most TCR sequences were seen in very few donors, while some public TCRs were found in many individuals. Because counts were too low, around 18 rarely observed V segments, including chromosome 9 orphons, were left out of the earlier analysis of approximately 580 of the donors. In a later analysis, HLA-associated TCR beta chains showed more clonal expansion and lower generation probabilities than non-associated chains that were equally common. Strong co-occurrence of HLA alleles, especially DR and DQ, made assigning TCR associations to individual alleles difficult.

At the junction V is shortened by 0 bases and J by 2 bases, with 6 bases in between. The CDR3 runs 14 residues from the cysteine to the phenylalanine. Here the CDR3 DNA is all that survives: 42 bases in frame from base 1. CDR1 and CDR2, looked up from the germline V gene, are SGHDT and YYEEEE. As to this clone: There is no known antigen for this receptor. Per-nucleotide qualities are absent, and no much larger clonotype sits a single base away.

In total, about 650 healthy bone marrow donors made up the cohort. At the time of sampling, every cohort member was nominally healthy, though immune exposures that went unrecorded were likely present. The donor was CMV seronegative and was included in the group of around 320 seronegative cohort members. A peripheral blood sample was provided by each donor, and peripheral blood mononuclear cells were used for TCR beta sequencing. Genomic DNA extraction from the blood cell samples was performed with the Qiagen DNeasy Blood Extraction Kit. Receptor amplification or capture employed the immunoSEQ multiplex PCR assay. For the multiplex PCR, a mixture combining 60 forward primers for TCR Vbeta segments and 13 reverse primers for TCR Jbeta segments was used. The CDR3 region of rearranged TCR beta genes was amplified from genomic DNA with a multiplex PCR assay. The Illumina HiSeq System was used to sequence the amplified TCR beta libraries as 87-base-pair reads. The paper's processing steps were these. In a later analysis, around 80 million unique TCR beta chains were counted across the roughly 610 repertoires, and about 9.9 million of these chains were shared by at least two donors. Raw reads were error-corrected and collapsed into unique sequences by a nearest-neighbor algorithm in which closely related sequences were merged to remove PCR and sequencing errors. CDR3 sequences were aligned to IMGT reference sequences to assign V, D and J gene segments. For a sequence to be retained, at least a six-nucleotide match to both a V gene segment and a J gene segment was required. Rearrangements were classified as productive when the CDR3 lacked stop codons and remained in frame with V and J, and all other rearrangements were classified as non-productive. CDR3 was defined according to IMGT convention as the region running from the second conserved V-encoded cysteine to the conserved J-encoded phenylalanine. In an earlier analysis of more than 550 of the donors, sequences lacking an unambiguous match to a single V gene segment were excluded. An earlier analysis of just under 600 of the donors called V segments functional above 56.7% productive rearrangements and segregating when the between-donor standard deviation exceeded 5%. A statistical classification framework was built to diagnose cytomegalovirus status from the catalog of TCR beta chain sequences. V and J gene assignment, in a later analysis, came from comparing TCR nucleotide sequences with IMGT/GENE-DB human TR gene sequences. Using the TCRdist pipeline, a later analysis assigned CDR3 sequences along with most-parsimonious VDJ recombination scenarios. In a later analysis, each TCR beta chain was defined by its CDR3 amino acid sequence together with its V-gene family, and reads lacking a unique V-gene family were excluded. In a later analysis, 500 to 650 highly shared, low-generation-probability nucleotide sequences were removed to address suspected cross-contamination and a sequencing artifact. A later analysis calculated a clonal expansion index for each public chain from normalized within-repertoire ranks of inferred template counts. In a later analysis, generation probabilities were computed using a VDJ recombination model fitted to out-of-frame rearrangements, and the results were checked against IGoR. Hypergeometric tests were used in a later analysis to score TCR-TCR, TCR-HLA and TCR-CMV co-occurrence, with a repertoire-size bias correction applied to the TCR pairs. To estimate false discovery rates, a later analysis permuted the HLA or CMV assignments 20 times. A later analysis grouped co-occurring TCRs with DBSCAN, adding TCRdist sequence similarity when clustering within HLA-allele-positive subsets. For co-occurrence clustering, repertoires with fewer than 30,000 or more than 120,000 public chains were excluded, along with several repertoires with anomalous nucleotide sharing. What TCRdb holds here is the immuneACCESS table cut down to in-frame rearrangements. Part of the clones is not present; checked against another copy, under half of the missing clones reflect an unresolved V gene, and the others are unexplained. The DNA gave D and trimming, while V, J and clone size come from that table. This sample holds 120,000 or so clones; around 72% were observed only once. Of the sample, about 4% is held by the ten largest clones.

The TCR was taken from a man aged 25 to 40 in good health and CMV-seronegative. The source material was PBMCs. This chain joins TRBV5-6 to TRBJ2-1; the D gene remains uncertain. The DNA reads TGTGCCAGCAGCTTGGGCAGGCCCTACAATGAGCAGTTCTTC. It translates as CASSLGRPYNEQFF.